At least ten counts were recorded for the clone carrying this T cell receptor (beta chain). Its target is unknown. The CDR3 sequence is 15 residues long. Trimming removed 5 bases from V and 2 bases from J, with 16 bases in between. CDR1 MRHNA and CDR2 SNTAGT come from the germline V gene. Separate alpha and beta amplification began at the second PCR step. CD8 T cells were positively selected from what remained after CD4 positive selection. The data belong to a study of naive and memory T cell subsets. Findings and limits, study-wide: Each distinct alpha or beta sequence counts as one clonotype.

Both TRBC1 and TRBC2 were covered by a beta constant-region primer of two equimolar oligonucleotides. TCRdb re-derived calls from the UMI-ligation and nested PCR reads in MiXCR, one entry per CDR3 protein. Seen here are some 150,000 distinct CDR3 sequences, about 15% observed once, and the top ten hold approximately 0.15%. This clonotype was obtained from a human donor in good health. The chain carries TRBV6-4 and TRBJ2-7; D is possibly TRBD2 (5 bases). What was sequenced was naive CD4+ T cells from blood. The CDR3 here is CASSLLPGITYEQYF. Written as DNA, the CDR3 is TGTGCCAGCAGTCTCCTCCCGGGGATAACCTACGAGCAGTACTTC.